The sequence of this T cell receptor (beta chain) was determined in a study of shared clonotypes between healthy human individuals. Study-level findings and limits: Although depth was large, rarefaction showed that sequencing of the sorted subsets was incomplete. Naive subsets generally exceeded memory subsets in estimated richness.

CDR1 is SEHNR and CDR2 is FQNEAQ in the germline V gene (reference sequence). With 5 bases removed from V and 0 bases from J, the gap between germline ends came to 16 bases. The CDR3 runs to 16 residues. CD45RO-negative cells were positively selected for CCR7, leaving out terminally differentiated effector memory CD45RA+ cells. The input for sorted-subset replicate PCRs was approximately 200 ng DNA, tens of thousands of T cell genomes. Some clones are missing from TCRdb's copy, which holds only in-frame ones; the method was immunoSEQ multiplex PCR. The table lists approximately 2,000,000 clones, 90% to 95% of them singletons. Comment on this clone: Antigen specificity is unknown.

The chain couples TRBV7-9 to TRBJ1-1; D possibly corresponds to TRBD1 (6 bases). The TCR was taken from a man aged 18 to 30 in good health. Some clones in this sample may be carry-over from other donors' samples. Specimen: naive CD8+ T cells from PBMCs. The CDR3 DNA reads as TGTGCCAGCAGCCCAAGGGGGGGGGAGGTGAACACTGAAGCTTTCTTT. As protein: CASSPRGGEVNTEAFF.